This T cell receptor (beta chain) was recovered during a study of CD8 T cells in ankylosing spondylitis. Notes on the study in general: Fewer than 10 highly homologous variants formed a TCR beta motif that appeared characteristic of ankylosing spondylitis blood.

CDR1 and CDR2 from the germline V gene are DFQATT and SNEGSKA (reference sequence). V was cut by 4 bases and J by 10 bases, with 20 bases left in between. The CDR3 contains 14 residues. This clonotype has a handful of counts. The antigen is undetermined. TCRdb used MiXCR to reprocess the 5' RACE reads, holding one entry per CDR3 protein. Counted here are around 430,000 distinct CDR3 sequences, approximately 17% occurring once; the ten biggest clones make up over 1%. The sequence derives from a male donor with ankylosing spondylitis. The sequenced material came from blood, either unsorted or a sorted T cell fraction (not recorded which). The chain carries TRBV20-1 and TRBJ2-1; D might be TRBD2 (6 bases). CDR3 amino acids: CSAKEGTLEGEQFF. CDR3 coding DNA: TGCAGTGCTAAGGAGGGGACCCTTGAGGGAGAGCAGTTCTTC.